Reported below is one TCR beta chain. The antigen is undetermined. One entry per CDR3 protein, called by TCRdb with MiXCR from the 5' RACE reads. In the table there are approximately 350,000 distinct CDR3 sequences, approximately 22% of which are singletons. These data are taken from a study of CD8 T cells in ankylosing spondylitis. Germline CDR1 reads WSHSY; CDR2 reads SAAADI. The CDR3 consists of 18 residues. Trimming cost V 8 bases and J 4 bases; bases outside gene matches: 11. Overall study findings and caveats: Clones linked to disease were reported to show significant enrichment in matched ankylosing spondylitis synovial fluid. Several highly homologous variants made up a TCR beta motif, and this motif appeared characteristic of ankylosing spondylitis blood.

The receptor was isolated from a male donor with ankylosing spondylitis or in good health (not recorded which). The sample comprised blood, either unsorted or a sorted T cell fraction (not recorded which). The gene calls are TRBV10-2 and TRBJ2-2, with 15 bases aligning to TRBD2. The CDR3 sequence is CASGLAGGPNPITGELFF. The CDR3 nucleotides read TGCGCCAGCGGACTAGCGGGGGGGCCGAATCCCATCACCGGGGAGCTGTTTTTT.